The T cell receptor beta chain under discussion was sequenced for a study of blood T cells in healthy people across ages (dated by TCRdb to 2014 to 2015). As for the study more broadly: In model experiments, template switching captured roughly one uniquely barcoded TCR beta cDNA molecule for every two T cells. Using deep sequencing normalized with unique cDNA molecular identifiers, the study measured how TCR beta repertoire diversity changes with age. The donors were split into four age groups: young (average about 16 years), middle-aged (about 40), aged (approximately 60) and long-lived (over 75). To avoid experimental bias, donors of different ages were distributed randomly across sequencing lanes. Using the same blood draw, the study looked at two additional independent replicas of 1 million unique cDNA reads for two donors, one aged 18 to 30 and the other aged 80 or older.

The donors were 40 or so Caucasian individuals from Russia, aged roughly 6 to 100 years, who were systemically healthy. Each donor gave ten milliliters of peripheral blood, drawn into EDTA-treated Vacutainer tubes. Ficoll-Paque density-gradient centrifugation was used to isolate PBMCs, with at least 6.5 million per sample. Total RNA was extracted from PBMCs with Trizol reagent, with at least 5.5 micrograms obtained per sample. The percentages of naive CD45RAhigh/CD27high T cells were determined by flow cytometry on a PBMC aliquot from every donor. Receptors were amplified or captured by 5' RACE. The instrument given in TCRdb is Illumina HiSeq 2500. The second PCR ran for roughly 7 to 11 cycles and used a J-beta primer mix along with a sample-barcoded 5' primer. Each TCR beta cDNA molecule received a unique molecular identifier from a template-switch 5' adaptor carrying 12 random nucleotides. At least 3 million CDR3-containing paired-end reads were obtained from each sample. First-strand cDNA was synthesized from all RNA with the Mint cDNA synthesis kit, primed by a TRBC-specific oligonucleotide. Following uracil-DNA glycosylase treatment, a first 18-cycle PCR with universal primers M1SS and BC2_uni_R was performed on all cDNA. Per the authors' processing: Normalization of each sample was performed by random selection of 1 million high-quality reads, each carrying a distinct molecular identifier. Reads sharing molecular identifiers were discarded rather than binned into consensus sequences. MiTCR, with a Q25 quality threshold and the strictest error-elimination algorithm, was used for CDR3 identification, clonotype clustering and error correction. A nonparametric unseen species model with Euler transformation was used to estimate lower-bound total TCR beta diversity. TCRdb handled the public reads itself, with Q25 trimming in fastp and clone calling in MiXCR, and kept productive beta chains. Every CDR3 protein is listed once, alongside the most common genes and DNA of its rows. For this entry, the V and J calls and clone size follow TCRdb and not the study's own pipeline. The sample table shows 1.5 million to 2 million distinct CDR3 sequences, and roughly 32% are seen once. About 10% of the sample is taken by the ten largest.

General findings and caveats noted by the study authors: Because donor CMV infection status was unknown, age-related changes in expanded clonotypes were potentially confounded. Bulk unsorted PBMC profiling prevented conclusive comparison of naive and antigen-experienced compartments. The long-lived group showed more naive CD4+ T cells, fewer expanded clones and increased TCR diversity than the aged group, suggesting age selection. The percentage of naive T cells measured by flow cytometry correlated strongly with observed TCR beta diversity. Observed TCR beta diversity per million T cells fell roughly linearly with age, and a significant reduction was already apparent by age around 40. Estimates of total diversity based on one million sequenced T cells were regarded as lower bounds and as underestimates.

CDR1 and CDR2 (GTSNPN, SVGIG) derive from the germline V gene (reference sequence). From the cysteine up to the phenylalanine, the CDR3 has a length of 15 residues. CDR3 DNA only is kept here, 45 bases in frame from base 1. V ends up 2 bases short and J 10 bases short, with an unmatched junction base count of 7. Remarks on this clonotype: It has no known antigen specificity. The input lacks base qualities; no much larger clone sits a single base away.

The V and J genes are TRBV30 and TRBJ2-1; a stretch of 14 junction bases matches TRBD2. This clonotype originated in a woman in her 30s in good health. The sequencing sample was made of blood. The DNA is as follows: TGTGCCTGGAGTACGGGACTAGCGGGAGCTGAAGAGCAGTTCTTC. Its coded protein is CAWSTGLAGAEEQFF.